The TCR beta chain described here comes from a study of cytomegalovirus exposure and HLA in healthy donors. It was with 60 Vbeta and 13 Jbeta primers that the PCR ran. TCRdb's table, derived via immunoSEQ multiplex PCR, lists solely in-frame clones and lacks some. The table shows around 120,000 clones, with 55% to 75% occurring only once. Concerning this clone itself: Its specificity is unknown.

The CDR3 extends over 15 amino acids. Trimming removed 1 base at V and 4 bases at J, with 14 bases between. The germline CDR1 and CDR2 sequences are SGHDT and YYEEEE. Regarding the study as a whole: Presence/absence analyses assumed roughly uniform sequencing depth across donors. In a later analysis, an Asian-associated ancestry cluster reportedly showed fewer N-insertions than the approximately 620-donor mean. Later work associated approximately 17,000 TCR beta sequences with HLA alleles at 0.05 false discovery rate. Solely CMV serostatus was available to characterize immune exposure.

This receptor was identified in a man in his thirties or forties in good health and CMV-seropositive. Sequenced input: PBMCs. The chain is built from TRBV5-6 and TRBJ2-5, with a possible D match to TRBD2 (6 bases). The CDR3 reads CASSLPGQGGETQYF. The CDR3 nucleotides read TGTGCCAGCAGCTTGCCGGGGCAGGGAGGAGAGACCCAGTACTTC.